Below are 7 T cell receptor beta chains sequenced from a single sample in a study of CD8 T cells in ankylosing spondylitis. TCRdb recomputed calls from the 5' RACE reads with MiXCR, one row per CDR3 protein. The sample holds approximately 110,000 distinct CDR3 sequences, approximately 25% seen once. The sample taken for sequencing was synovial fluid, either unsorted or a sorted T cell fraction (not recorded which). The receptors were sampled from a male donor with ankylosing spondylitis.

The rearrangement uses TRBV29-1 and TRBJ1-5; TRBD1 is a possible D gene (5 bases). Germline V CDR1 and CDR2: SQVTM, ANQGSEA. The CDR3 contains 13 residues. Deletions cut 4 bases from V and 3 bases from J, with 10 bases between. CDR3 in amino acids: CSVGKGVNQPQHF. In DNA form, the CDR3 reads TGCAGCGTTGGTAAAGGGGTCAATCAGCCCCAGCATTTT.

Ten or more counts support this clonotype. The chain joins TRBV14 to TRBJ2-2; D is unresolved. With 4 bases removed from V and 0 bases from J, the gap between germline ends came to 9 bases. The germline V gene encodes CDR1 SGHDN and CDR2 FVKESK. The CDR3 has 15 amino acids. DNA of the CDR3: TGTGCCAGCAGCCGGCTAACGACGAACACCGGGGAGCTGTTTTTT. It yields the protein CASSRLTTNTGELFF.

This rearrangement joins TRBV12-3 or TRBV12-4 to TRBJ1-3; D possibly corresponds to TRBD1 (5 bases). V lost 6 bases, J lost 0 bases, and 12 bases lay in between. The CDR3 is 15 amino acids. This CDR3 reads CASSPTASSGNTIYF. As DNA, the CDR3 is TGTGCCAGCAGCCCGACAGCGAGCTCTGGAAACACCATATATTTT.

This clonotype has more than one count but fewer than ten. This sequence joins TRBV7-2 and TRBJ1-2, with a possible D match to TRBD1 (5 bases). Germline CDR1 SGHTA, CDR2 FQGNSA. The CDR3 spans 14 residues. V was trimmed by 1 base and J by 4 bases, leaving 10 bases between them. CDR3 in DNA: TGTGCCAGCAGCTTAGAATGGGGGGGCTATGGCTACACCTTC. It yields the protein CASSLEWGGYGYTF. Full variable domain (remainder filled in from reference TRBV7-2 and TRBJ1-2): GAGVSQSPSNKVTEKGKDVELRCDPISGHTALYWYRQSLGQGLEFLIYFQGNSAPDKSGLPSDRFSAERTGGSVSTLTIQRTQQEDSAVYLCASSLEWGGYGYTFGSGTRLTVV.

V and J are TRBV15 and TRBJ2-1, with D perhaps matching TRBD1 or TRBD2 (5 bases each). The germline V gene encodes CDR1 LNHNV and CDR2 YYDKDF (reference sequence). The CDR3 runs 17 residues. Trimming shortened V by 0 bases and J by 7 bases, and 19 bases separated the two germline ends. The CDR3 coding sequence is TGTGCCACCAGCAGAGATCGCCGGGACGACTATGCAAATGAGCAGTTCTTC. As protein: CATSRDRRDDYANEQFF.

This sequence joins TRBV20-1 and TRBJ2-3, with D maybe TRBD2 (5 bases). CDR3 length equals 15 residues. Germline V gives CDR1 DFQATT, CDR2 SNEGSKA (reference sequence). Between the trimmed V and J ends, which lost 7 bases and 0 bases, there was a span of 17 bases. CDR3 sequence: CSVGEGILSTDTQYF. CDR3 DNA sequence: TGCAGTGTCGGTGAGGGAATCTTGAGCACAGATACGCAGTATTTT.

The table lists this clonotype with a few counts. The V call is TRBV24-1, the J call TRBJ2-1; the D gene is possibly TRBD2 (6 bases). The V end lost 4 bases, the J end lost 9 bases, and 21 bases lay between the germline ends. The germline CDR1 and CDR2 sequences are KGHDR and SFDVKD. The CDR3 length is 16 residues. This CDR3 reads CATSDHSGGLRSEQFF. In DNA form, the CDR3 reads TGTGCCACCAGTGACCATAGCGGAGGCCTCCGGAGTGAGCAGTTCTTC.